This T cell receptor (beta chain) is drawn from a study of Graves' ophthalmopathy and Graves' hyperthyroidism. The authors amplified TCR beta CDR3 regions, and they did so from RNA transcripts for repertoire sequencing. A first-round RT-PCR used HTBI primers, followed by a second-round multiplex PCR. TCRdb itself ran the multiplex PCR reads through MiXCR, one entry per CDR3 protein. The profile shows approximately 700,000 distinct CDR3 sequences, about two fifths of them singletons. In this sample, this clonotype turned up many times. Exclusion criteria comprised other autoimmune diseases, uncontrolled infections, pregnancy or lactation in patients. The PBMCs used were ones drawn from 9.5 to 10 ml of fresh peripheral blood. Sample: peripheral blood. The TCR comes from an adult man with Graves' ophthalmopathy.

The CDR3 region is CASSLSDRGYGYTF. CDR3 DNA sequence: TGTGCCAGCAGTTTATCGGACAGGGGCTATGGCTACACCTTC. V usage is TRBV12-3 or TRBV12-4 and J usage is TRBJ1-2, with 9 bases that match TRBD1. The V segment lost 2 bases and the J segment 4 bases; nucleotides outside the gene matches: 2. CDR3 length equals 14 residues.